What follows are 11 T cell receptor beta chains derived from one specimen sequenced in a study of OX40 agonist ivuxolimab in advanced cancers. TCRdb keeps only in-frame clones here, not all; method: immunoSEQ multiplex PCR. The repertoire holds 65,000 to 80,000 clones, approximately 89% seen once, with more than 0.3% in the top ten. Material: CD4+ or CD8+ T cells sorted from blood, obtained in a trial of the OX40 agonist ivuxolimab. Source of these receptors: an adult with an advanced solid tumor such as melanoma, head and neck, liver or kidney cancer.

The chain joins TRBV2 to TRBJ1-2; TRBD1 matches 8 bases. This CDR3 contains 14 residues. The V gene end was trimmed by 8 bases and the J gene end by 4 bases; junction bases not matched to a gene: 9. Looked up from germline, CDR1 is SNHLY and CDR2 is FYNNEI. This CDR3 is CASPRAGGTYGYTF. CDR3 coding DNA: TGTGCCAGCCCGCGGGCAGGGGGCACCTATGGCTACACCTTC. The full variable domain, in which reference TRBV2 and TRBJ1-2 provide the parts outside the CDR3, is EPEVTQTPSHQVTQMGQEVILRCVPISNHLYFYWYRQILGQKVEFLVSFYNNEISEKSEIFDDQFSVERPDGSNFTLKIRSTKLEDSAMYFCASPRAGGTYGYTFGSGTRLTVV.

The rearrangement uses TRBV27 and TRBJ2-2; 7 nucleotides line up with TRBD1. V lost 0 bases and J lost 2; bases outside the gene matches: 6. This CDR3 is built from 17 residues. CDR1 is MNHEY, CDR2 SMNVEV, per germline (reference sequence). CDR3 nucleotide sequence: TGTGCCAGCAGTTTATCCCGAGGGACAGTAAACACCGGGGAGCTGTTTTTT. Encoded protein: CASSLSRGTVNTGELFF.

The chain is built from TRBV19 and TRBJ2-3, with a possible D match to TRBD2 (5 bases). The germline gives CDR1 LNHDA, CDR2 SQIVND (reference sequence). CDR3 size: 15 residues. Trimming shortened V by 1 base and J by 5 bases, and 13 bases separated the two germline ends. This chain's CDR3 is CASSIGLLNRDTQYF. CDR3 DNA: TGTGCCAGTAGTATAGGACTACTGAACCGAGATACGCAGTATTTT. Using reference TRBV19 and TRBJ2-3 for the parts outside the CDR3, the full variable domain is DGGITQSPKYLFRKEGQNVTLSCEQNLNHDAMYWYRQDPGQGLRLIYYSQIVNDFQKGDIAEGYSVSREKKESFPLTVTSAQKNPTAFYLCASSIGLLNRDTQYFGPGTRLTVL.

V is TRBV29-1 and J is TRBJ1-1, with unresolved D. CDR3 size: 13 residues. Trimming removed 1 base at V and 5 bases at J, with 11 bases between. Germline-derived CDR1 and CDR2 are SQVTM and ANQGSEA. CDR3 amino acids: CSVEASPGTEAFF. The CDR3 coding sequence is TGCAGCGTTGAAGCCTCACCGGGAACTGAAGCTTTCTTT.

The rearrangement joins TRBV29-1 to TRBJ2-3; TRBD1 agrees at 8 bases. Per germline, CDR1 SQVTM and CDR2 ANQGSEA. CDR3 length: 11 residues. With V trimmed by 3 bases and J by 11 bases, 4 bases remained unmatched. The CDR3 region has the DNA TGCAGCGTTGACGTTGGACAGGGGCAGTATTTT. Its protein product is CSVDVGQGQYF.

The chain carries TRBV18 and TRBJ1-1, with 9 bases identical to TRBD1. The CDR3 runs to 15 residues. Looked up from germline, CDR1 is KGHSH and CDR2 is LQKENI. Trimming took 4 bases from V and 3 from J; bases not matched to a gene: 6. The CDR3 here is CASSLATGGDTEAFF. In nucleotides, the CDR3 is TGTGCCAGCTCACTCGCGACAGGGGGGGACACTGAAGCTTTCTTT. Using reference TRBV18 and TRBJ1-1 for the parts outside the CDR3, the full variable domain is NAGVMQNPRHLVRRRGQEARLRCSPMKGHSHVYWYRQLPEEGLKFMVYLQKENIIDESGMPKERFSAEFPKEGPSILRIQQVVRGDSAAYFCASSLATGGDTEAFFGQGTRLTVV.

This rearrangement joins TRBV30 to TRBJ2-2; possible D gene TRBD2, 5 bases. V was cut by 1 base and J by 6 bases, with 15 bases left in between. In germline, CDR1 is GTSNPN, CDR2 SVGIG (reference sequence). The CDR3 extends over 15 amino acids. The CDR3 protein is CAWSAYQRWAGELFF. In DNA form, the CDR3 reads TGTGCCTGGAGTGCGTACCAGCGGTGGGCCGGGGAGCTGTTTTTT.

A single count supports this clone. V and J are TRBV5-8 and TRBJ2-5; D is perhaps TRBD2 (5 bases). V gave up 0 bases and J gave up 5 bases, with 11 bases separating them. The CDR3 runs to 14 residues. Germline V gene sequence: CDR1 SGHTS, CDR2 YDEGEE. The CDR3 region has the DNA TGTGCCAGCAGCTTGGAGGGAGTAGGGGAGACCCAGTACTTC. Its translation: CASSLEGVGETQYF. The full variable domain, its missing parts supplied by reference TRBV5-8 and TRBJ2-5, is EAGVTQSPTHLIKTRGQQATLRCSPISGHTSVYWYQQALGLGLQFLLWYDEGEERNRGNFPPRFSGRQFPNYSSELNVNALELEDSALYLCASSLEGVGETQYFGPGTRLLVL.

The chain couples TRBV5-4 to TRBJ2-1, with a weak D call TRBD2 (6 bases). Germline lookup yields CDR1 SGHNT and CDR2 YYREEE (reference sequence). V was cut by 4 bases and J by 5 bases, with 19 bases left in between. The CDR3 length is 16 residues. CDR3 DNA: TGTGCCAGCAGCATGGCGGGCTACGGGGGAAACAATGAGCAGTTCTTC. As protein: CASSMAGYGGNNEQFF.

V is TRBV7-8 and J is TRBJ2-1; D is ambiguous. Germline assignment: CDR1 SGHVS and CDR2 FQNEAQ. Trimming took 3 bases from V and 2 from J, leaving 5 bases between them. This CDR3 is 13 amino acids long. The CDR3 nucleotides are TGTGCCAGCAGCTTGAACACCTACAATGAGCAGTTCTTC. Translated: CASSLNTYNEQFF. The entire variable domain, with the rest obtained from reference TRBV7-8 and TRBJ2-1, is as follows: GAGVSQSPRYKVAKRGQDVALRCDPISGHVSLFWYQQALGQGPEFLTYFQNEAQLDKSGLPSDRFFAERPEGSVSTLKIQRTQQEDSAVYLCASSLNTYNEQFFGPGTRLTVL.

This sequence joins TRBV5-4 and TRBJ2-5, with D uncertain. The germline V gene has CDR1 SGHNT and CDR2 YYREEE (reference sequence). V gave up 4 bases and J gave up 6 bases, with 19 bases separating them. The CDR3 has 15 residues. CDR3 in DNA: TGTGCCAGCAGCCGACCTTGGGATGGTTTCCAGACCCAGTACTTC. Translated, it gives CASSRPWDGFQTQYF.